This TCR beta chain was profiled in a study of technical replicates of blood from several donors. TCRdb keeps only in-frame clones here, not all; method: immunoSEQ multiplex PCR. The table includes tens of thousands of clones, more than 90% detected once. V shed 3 bases and J 4 bases; nucleotides not matched to a gene: 10. This CDR3 spans 17 amino acids. The germline V gene encodes CDR1 LNHDA and CDR2 SQIVND (reference sequence). This TCR came from a human donor in good health. Sample: T cells isolated from PBMCs. The rearrangement uses TRBV19 and TRBJ1-5; 9 bases match TRBD1. The CDR3 region has the DNA TGTGCCAGTAGTATCAAATGGCTCGACAGGGGGAATCAGCCCCAGCATTTT. It yields the protein CASSIKWLDRGNQPQHF.